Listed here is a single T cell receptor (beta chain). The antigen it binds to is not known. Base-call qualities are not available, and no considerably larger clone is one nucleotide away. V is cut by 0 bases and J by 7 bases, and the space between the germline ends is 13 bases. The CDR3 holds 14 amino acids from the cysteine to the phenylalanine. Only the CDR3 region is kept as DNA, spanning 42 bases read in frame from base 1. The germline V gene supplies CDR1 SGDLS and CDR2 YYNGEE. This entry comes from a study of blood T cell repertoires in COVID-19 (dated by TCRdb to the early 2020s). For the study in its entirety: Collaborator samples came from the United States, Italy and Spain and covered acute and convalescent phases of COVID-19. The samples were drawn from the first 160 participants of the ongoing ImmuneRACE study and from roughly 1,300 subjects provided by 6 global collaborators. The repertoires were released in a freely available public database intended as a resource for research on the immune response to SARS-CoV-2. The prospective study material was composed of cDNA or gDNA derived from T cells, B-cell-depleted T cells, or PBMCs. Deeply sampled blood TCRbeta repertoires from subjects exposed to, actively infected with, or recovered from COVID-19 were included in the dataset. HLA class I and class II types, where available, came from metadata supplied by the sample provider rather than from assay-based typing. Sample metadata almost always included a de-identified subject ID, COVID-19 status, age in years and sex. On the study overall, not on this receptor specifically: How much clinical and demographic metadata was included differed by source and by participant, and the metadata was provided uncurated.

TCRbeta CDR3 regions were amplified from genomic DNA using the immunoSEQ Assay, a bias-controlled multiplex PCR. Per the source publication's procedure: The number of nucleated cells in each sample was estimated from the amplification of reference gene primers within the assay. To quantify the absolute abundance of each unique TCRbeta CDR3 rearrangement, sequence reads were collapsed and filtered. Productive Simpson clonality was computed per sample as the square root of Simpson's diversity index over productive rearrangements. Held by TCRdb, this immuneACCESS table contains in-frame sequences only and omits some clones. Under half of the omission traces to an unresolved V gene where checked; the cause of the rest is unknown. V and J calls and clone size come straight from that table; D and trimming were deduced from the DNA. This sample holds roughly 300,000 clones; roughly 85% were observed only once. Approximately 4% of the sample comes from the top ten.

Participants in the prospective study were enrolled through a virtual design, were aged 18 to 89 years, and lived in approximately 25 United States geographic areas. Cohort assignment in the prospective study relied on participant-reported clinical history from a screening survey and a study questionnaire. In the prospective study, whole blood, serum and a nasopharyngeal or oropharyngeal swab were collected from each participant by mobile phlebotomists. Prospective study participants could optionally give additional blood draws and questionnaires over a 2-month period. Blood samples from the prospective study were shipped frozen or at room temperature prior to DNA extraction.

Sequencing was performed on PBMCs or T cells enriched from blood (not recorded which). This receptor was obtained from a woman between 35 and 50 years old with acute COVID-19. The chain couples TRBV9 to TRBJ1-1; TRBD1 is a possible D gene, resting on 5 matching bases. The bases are TGTGCCAGCAGCGTAGTTAACAGGCCATATGAAGCTTTCTTT. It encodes CASSVVNRPYEAFF.